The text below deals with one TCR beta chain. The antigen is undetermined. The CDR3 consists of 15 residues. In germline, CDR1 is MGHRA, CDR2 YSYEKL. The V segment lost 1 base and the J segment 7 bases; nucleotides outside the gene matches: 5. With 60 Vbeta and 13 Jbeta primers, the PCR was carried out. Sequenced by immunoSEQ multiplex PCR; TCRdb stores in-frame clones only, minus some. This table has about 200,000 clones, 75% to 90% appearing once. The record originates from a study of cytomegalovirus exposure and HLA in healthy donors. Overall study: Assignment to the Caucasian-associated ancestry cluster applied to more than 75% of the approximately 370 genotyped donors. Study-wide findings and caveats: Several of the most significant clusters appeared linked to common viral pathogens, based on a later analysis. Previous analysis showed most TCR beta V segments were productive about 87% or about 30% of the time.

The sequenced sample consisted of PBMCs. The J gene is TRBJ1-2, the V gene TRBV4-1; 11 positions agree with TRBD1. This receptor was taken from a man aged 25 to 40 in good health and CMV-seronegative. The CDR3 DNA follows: TGCGCCAGCAGCCAAGCGGGGACAGGGGGGAGTGGCTACACCTTC. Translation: CASSQAGTGGSGYTF.